This paragraph covers one T cell receptor beta chain sequence. The data belong to a study of blood T cell repertoires in COVID-19. Study-level information: From the United States, Italy and Spain came samples of acute and convalescent COVID-19. PBMCs, B-cell-depleted T cells, or T cells were the source of the cDNA or gDNA that made up the material.

Per the study methods: Using reference gene primer amplification, nucleated cell counts were estimated. TCRdb's table, derived via immunoSEQ multiplex PCR, lists solely in-frame clones and lacks some. D and trimming come from the DNA, and the V and J calls and clone size come from that table. This table holds some 250,000 clones, around 87% found once. The sample was peripheral blood. The receptor was derived from a woman aged 25 to 39 who had recovered from COVID-19.

CDR3 DNA sequence: TGTGCCAGCAGCATCATTGGGGGCCGGGGTTCGAACACTGAAGCTTTCTTT. Its translation: CASSIIGGRGSNTEAFF. The chain links TRBV7-9 to TRBJ1-1, with a possible D match to TRBD1 (6 bases). Per the germline V gene, CDR1 is SEHNR and CDR2 is FQNEAQ (reference sequence). The CDR3 spans 17 residues. Trimming removed 5 bases at V and 1 base at J, with 20 bases between.